A selection of T cell receptor beta chains follows, all from one sample in a study of OX40 agonist ivuxolimab in advanced cancers. Data came from immunoSEQ multiplex PCR; TCRdb stores just in-frame clones and leaves some out. The data show approximately 67,000 clones, 70% to 90% seen once. Sample: CD4+ or CD8+ T cells sorted from blood, taken in a trial of the OX40 agonist ivuxolimab. The receptors were sampled from an adult with an advanced solid tumor such as melanoma, head and neck, liver or kidney cancer. CDR3s include the opening cysteine and the closing phenylalanine or tryptophan.

j_call | cdr3_length | v_call | cdr3_aa
TRBJ1-3 | 16 | TRBV28 | CASTSPGGGSGNTIYF
TRBJ2-3 | 14 | TRBV28 | CASSFTGRKDTQYF
TRBJ1-4 | 16 | TRBV4-1 | CASSQLPGQTNEKLFF
TRBJ2-3 | 13 | TRBV6-6 | CASRQGSTDTQYF
TRBJ1-2 | 15 | TRBV6-1 | CASTRQGAGGFGYTF
TRBJ2-1 | 14 | TRBV5-4 | CASSAGGGNNEQFF
TRBJ2-1 | 14 | TRBV27 | CASSRPGTGNEQFF
TRBJ1-6 | 15 | TRBV7-2 | CASSSTSSYNSPLHF
TRBJ2-1 | 13 | TRBV7-3 | CASSPGTYNEQFF
TRBJ2-1 | 21 | TRBV4-1 | CASSREAVTGGLLSSYNEQFF
TRBJ1-6 | 14 | TRBV28 | CASSLSQGGSPLHF
TRBJ2-3 | 16 | TRBV5-1 | CASSLGAGPSTDTQYF
TRBJ2-5 | 13 | TRBV11-2 | CASSLFFTETQYF
- | 14 | TRBV30 | CAWSAGLVRDEQYF
TRBJ2-1 | 16 | TRBV28 | CASSTRQGASYNEQFF
TRBJ1-2 | 14 | TRBV29-1 | CSVEGGKANYGYTF
TRBJ2-6 | 13 | TRBV5-1 | CASSPPGANVLTF
TRBJ1-2 | 12 | TRBV5-8 | CASSRGTGGYTF
TRBJ2-3 | 18 | TRBV27 | CASRLTPGLAGGTDTQYF
TRBJ2-2 | 16 | TRBV4-2 | CASSQDSGGGTGELFF
TRBJ2-5 | 15 | TRBV5-4 | CASSLAGGLKETQYF
TRBJ2-5 | 13 | TRBV10-1 | CASHIRTEETQYF
TRBJ2-5 | 17 | TRBV7-2 | CASNQGTSGSRWGTQYF
TRBJ1-2 | 14 | TRBV9 | CASSSRTGLYGYTF
TRBJ2-3 | 15 | TRBV28 | CASSLAGAGADTQYF